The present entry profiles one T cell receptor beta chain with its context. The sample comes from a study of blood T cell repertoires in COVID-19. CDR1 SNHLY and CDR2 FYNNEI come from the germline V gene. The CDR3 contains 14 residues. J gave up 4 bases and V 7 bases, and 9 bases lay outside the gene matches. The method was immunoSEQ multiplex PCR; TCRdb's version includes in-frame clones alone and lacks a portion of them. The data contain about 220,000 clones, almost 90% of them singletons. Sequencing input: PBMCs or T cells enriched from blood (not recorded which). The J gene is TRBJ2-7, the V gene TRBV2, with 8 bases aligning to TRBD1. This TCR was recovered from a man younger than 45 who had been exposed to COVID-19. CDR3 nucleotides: TGTGCCAGCAAGACAGGGGCCCAGGGGTACGAGCAGTACTTC. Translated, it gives CASKTGAQGYEQYF.